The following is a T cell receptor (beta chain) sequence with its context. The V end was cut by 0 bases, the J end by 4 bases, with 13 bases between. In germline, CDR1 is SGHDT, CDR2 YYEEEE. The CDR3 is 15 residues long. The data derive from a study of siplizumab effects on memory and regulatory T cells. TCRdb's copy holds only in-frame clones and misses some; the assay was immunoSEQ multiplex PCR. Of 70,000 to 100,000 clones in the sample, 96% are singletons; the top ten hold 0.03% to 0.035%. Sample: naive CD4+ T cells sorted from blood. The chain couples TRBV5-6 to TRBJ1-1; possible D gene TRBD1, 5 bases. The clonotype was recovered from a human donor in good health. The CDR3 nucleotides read TGTGCCAGCAGCTTGGAGGCAGGGCCGATCACTGAAGCTTTCTTT. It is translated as CASSLEAGPITEAFF.